The rows below give T cell receptor beta chains drawn from one sample of a study of shared clonotypes between healthy human individuals. Assay used: immunoSEQ multiplex PCR; TCRdb lists only in-frame clones, some missing. The sample holds about 2,200,000 clones, about 92% seen once. Material: naive CD8+ T cells from PBMCs. The receptors originated from a man between 18 and 29 years old in good health. Some clones in this sample may be carry-over from other donors' samples. The CDR3 runs from the conserved cysteine through the conserved F or W. A D gene is named only where the DNA matches it firmly. Rows give clone size only sometimes, using once, few, many, or a class for an expanded clone.

v_call	d_call	clone_size	j_call	cdr3_nt	cdr3_aa
TRBV27	NA	NA	TRBJ2-7	TGTGCCAGCAACCAAGCGGCAGGGGGGAACGAGCAGTACTTC	CASNQAAGGNEQYF
TRBV9	NA	NA	TRBJ1-2	TGTGCCAGCAGCGTAGCGTTGGAGTTAAACCCCAACTATGGCTACACCTTC	CASSVALELNPNYGYTF
TRBV29-1	TRBD2	NA	TRBJ2-1	TGCAGCGCCCGGGAGGTTGAGCAGTTCTTC	CSAREVEQFF
TRBV28	TRBD1	NA	TRBJ1-2	TGTGCCAGCCCGGGAGACAGGGGCTATGGCTACACCTTC	CASPGDRGYGYTF
TRBV27	NA	NA	TRBJ2-3	TGTGCCAGCAGCCCCCTTGGGGTGGGAACGACCATGTTGCAGTATTTT	CASSPLGVGTTMLQYF
TRBV11-2	NA	NA	TRBJ2-6	TGTGCCAGCAGCTTCACACGGCTCGCTGGGGCCAACGTCCTGACTTTC	CASSFTRLAGANVLTF
TRBV27	TRBD1	NA	TRBJ1-1	TGTGCCAGCAGTATCGACAGGGGTGAGGGCACTGAAGCTTTCTTT	CASSIDRGEGTEAFF
TRBV15	NA	once	TRBJ2-2	TGTGCCACCAGCATTGAACTAGACACCGGGGAGCTGTTTTTT	CATSIELDTGELFF
TRBV28	TRBD1	NA	TRBJ2-5	TGTGCCAGCAAAACAGGGGGCGAGGACGAGACCCAGTACTTC	CASKTGGEDETQYF
TRBV10-2	NA	NA	TRBJ2-7	TGCGCCAGCAGTGATGGAGACAGGAGATCCTACGAGCAGTACTTC	CASSDGDRRSYEQYF
TRBV11-1	NA	NA	TRBJ2-3	TGTGCCAGCAGCTTAGTGCCAGGGGGGCCGGGCACAGATACGCAGTATTTT	CASSLVPGGPGTDTQYF
TRBV27	NA	NA	TRBJ1-1	TGTGCCAGCAGTTTATCAGGGCAGCCTGAAGCTTTCTTT	CASSLSGQPEAFF
TRBV6-6	TRBD1	NA	TRBJ2-7	TGTGCCAGCAGTAGTAAGGGGGCTAGGAGCTCCTACGAGCAGTACTTC	CASSSKGARSSYEQYF
TRBV19	NA	NA	TRBJ2-5	TGTGCCTCCCAGGGACCACGAGAGACCCAGTACTTC	CASQGPRETQYF
TRBV28	NA	once	TRBJ1-2	TGTGCCAGCAGTTACCCCCGAAGGCACCTGGACTATGGCTACACCTTC	CASSYPRRHLDYGYTF
TRBV10-3	TRBD1	NA	TRBJ1-2	TGTGCCATCAGTTTAGACAGGGGCGAGAACTATGGCTACACCTTC	CAISLDRGENYGYTF
TRBV4-3	TRBD1	NA	TRBJ2-1	TGCGCCAGCAGTCAGCAGGGGGCCTCCTACAATGAGCAGTTCTTC	CASSQQGASYNEQFF
TRBV30	NA	NA	TRBJ2-7	TGTGCCTGGACCCGGGACGGAGAGCAGTACTTC	CAWTRDGEQYF
TRBV7-8	NA	NA	TRBJ2-3	TGTGCCAGCAGCCCCCCTGGCGCACATAGGGATACGCAGTATTTT	CASSPPGAHRDTQYF
TRBV11-2	NA	NA	TRBJ2-7	TGTGCCAGCAGCTTGGGGGAGGCAGGAGAGCAGTACTTC	CASSLGEAGEQYF
TRBV21-1	NA	NA	TRBJ2-5	TGTGCCAGCAGCAAAGTGGGACTGGATTCGGGGACCCAGTACTTC	CASSKVGLDSGTQYF
TRBV5-1	NA	once	TRBJ1-1	TGCGCCAGCAGCTTCGCAGGGGCCTGGAACACTGAAGCTTTCTTT	CASSFAGAWNTEAFF
TRBV5-8	NA	NA	TRBJ2-7	TGTGCCAGCAGCTTGGGCTCCCGCCAAGACGAGCAGTACTTC	CASSLGSRQDEQYF
TRBV4-1	TRBD1	NA	TRBJ1-2	TGCGCCAGCAGCCAATCTCATCGACAGGGATCCTATGGCTACACCTTC	CASSQSHRQGSYGYTF
TRBV6-5	TRBD2	NA	TRBJ2-3	TGTGCCATTAAGACTAGCGGAGCTAGCACAGATACGCAGTATTTT	CAIKTSGASTDTQYF
TRBV6-1	NA	NA	TRBJ2-3	TGTGCCAGCAGTGAAGCAGGACCCCCCGCAGATACGCAGTATTTT	CASSEAGPPADTQYF
TRBV7-2	NA	NA	TRBJ2-1	TGTGCCAGCAGCTTAGTCGCAAGGGCCCATGAGCAGTTCTTC	CASSLVARAHEQFF
TRBV6-6	NA	NA	TRBJ2-7	TGTGCCAGCAACCAACTGAGAAACTACGAGCAGTACTTC	CASNQLRNYEQYF
TRBV19	TRBD1	NA	TRBJ2-7	TGTGCCAGTACCCATGGACAGGGAAAGGAAGAGCAGTACTTC	CASTHGQGKEEQYF
TRBV4-1	NA	NA	TRBJ2-4	TGCGCCAGCAGCCAACTGAGGGCCCAAGACAAAAACATTCAGTACTTC	CASSQLRAQDKNIQYF
TRBV9	NA	NA	TRBJ1-5	TGTGCCAGCAGCGAGGGAGATCAGCCCCAGCATTTT	CASSEGDQPQHF
TRBV5-6	NA	NA	TRBJ1-2	TGTGCCAGCAGCTTTTACGACAGGTCCTACACCTTC	CASSFYDRSYTF
TRBV9	NA	NA	TRBJ2-3	TGTGCCAGCAGCGTAGCACCGACAGTGTTAGAGGACACAGATACGCAGTATTTT	CASSVAPTVLEDTDTQYF
TRBV5-6	NA	NA	TRBJ1-3	TGTGCCAGCAGTTCAGGGATGAGCTCTGGAAACACCATATATTTT	CASSSGMSSGNTIYF
TRBV28	NA	once	TRBJ1-1	TGTGCCAGCAGAGACACGGAAAAGAACACTGAAGCTTTCTTT	CASRDTEKNTEAFF
TRBV6-6	NA	NA	TRBJ2-1	TGTGCCAGCAGTAGCGGGAATGAGCAGTTCTTC	CASSSGNEQFF